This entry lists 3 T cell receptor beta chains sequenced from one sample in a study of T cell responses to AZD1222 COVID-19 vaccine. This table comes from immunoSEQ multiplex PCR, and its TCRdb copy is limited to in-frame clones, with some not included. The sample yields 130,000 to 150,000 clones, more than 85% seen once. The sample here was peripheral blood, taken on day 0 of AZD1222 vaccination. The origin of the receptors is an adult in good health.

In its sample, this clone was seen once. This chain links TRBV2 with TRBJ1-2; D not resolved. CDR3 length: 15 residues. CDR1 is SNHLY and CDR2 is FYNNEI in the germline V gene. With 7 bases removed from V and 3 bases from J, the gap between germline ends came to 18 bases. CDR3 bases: TGTGCCAGCACTCTGAACGAGGGCAAATACTATGGCTACACCTTC. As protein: CASTLNEGKYYGYTF. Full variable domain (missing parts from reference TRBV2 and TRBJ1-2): EPEVTQTPSHQVTQMGQEVILRCVPISNHLYFYWYRQILGQKVEFLVSFYNNEISEKSEIFDDQFSVERPDGSNFTLKIRSTKLEDSAMYFCASTLNEGKYYGYTFGSGTRLTVV.

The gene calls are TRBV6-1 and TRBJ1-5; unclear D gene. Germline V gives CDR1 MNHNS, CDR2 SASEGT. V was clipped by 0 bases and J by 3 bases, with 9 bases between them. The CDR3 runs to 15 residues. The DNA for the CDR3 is TGTGCCAGCAGTGAAGCGAGACGTACCAATCAGCCCCAGCATTTT. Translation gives CASSEARRTNQPQHF.

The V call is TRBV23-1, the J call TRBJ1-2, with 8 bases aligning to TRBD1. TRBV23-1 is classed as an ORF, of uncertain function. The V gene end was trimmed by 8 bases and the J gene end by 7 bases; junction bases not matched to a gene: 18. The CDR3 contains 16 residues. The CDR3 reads CASESGTGQTRGGYTF. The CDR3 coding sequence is TGCGCCAGCGAATCCGGGACAGGTCAGACGAGGGGTGGCTACACCTTC.